This T cell receptor (beta chain) was sequenced in a study of blood T cell repertoires in COVID-19. In the authors' workflow: Researchers report that nucleated cell counts were estimated from reference gene primer amplification. Some clones are missing from TCRdb's copy, which holds only in-frame ones; the method was immunoSEQ multiplex PCR. Clone size and the V and J calls come from that table; the DNA yielded D and trimming. The sample yields some 80,000 clones, around 80% seen once. The CDR3 spans 17 residues. V lost 5 bases to trimming and J lost 4 bases; unmatched junction nucleotides: 11. Germline V gene lookup returns CDR1 LNHDA and CDR2 SQIVND (reference sequence).

This chain links TRBV19 with TRBJ2-1; TRBD2 matches 10 bases. The clonotype originates from a woman aged 40 to 49 with active or convalescent COVID-19. Material for sequencing was peripheral blood. The CDR3, as DNA: TGTGCCAGTAGTCTCAGGGGCAAGCGGGGGGGATACAATGAGCAGTTCTTC. Translated, it gives CASSLRGKRGGYNEQFF.